A selection of T cell receptor beta chains follows, all from one sample in a study of control samples from healthy donors and cancer patients. Assay: immunoSEQ multiplex PCR; the TCRdb copy retains only in-frame clones and omits some. The sample has under 80,000 clones, approximately 93% seen once. Sequencing was performed on PBMCs. Receptors were obtained from a middle-aged woman with lung cancer. CDR3s include the opening cysteine and the closing phenylalanine or tryptophan. A D gene is named only where the DNA matches it firmly. Clone size is shown for a subset of rows, as once, few, many or a class of expanded clone.

TRBD2	TRBV5-1	NA	TRBJ2-5	12	CASSDRAGGTHF	TGCGCCAGCAGCGACCGAGCGGGGGGAACTCACTTC
NA	TRBV3-1/TRBV3-2	NA	TRBJ2-3	13	CASSQEGADTQYF	TGTGCCAGCAGCCAAGAGGGGGCAGATACGCAGTATTTT
TRBD1	TRBV29-1	NA	TRBJ1-2	10	CSDLDRAGTF	TGCAGCGATCTCGACAGGGCTGGGACCTTC
TRBD1	TRBV11-2	NA	TRBJ1-6	14	CASSLDRDYSPLHF	TGTGCCAGCAGCTTGGACAGGGATTATTCACCCCTCCACTTT
TRBD2	TRBV5-4	NA	TRBJ2-1	16	CASSAGTSGGYNEQFF	TGTGCCAGCAGCGCCGGGACTAGCGGGGGGTACAATGAGCAGTTCTTC
TRBD2	TRBV2	NA	TRBJ2-1	14	CAGGTREAYNEQFF	TGTGCCGGGGGGACTAGGGAGGCCTACAATGAGCAGTTCTTC
NA	TRBV19	NA	TRBJ1-1	16	CASSIEAGVWGTEAFF	TGTGCCAGTAGTATAGAGGCAGGGGTGTGGGGCACTGAAGCTTTCTTT
NA	TRBV5-5	NA	TRBJ2-3	15	CASSFKQGNTDTQYF	TGTGCCAGCAGCTTCAAACAGGGCAACACAGATACGCAGTATTTT
NA	TRBV6-5	NA	TRBJ2-7	15	CASSYLHWIDNEQYF	TGTGCCAGCAGTTACCTCCACTGGATCGACAACGAGCAGTACTTC
TRBD2	TRBV7-9	NA	TRBJ2-1	14	CASSNNSGMNEQFF	TGTGCCAGCAGCAACAATAGCGGGATGAATGAGCAGTTCTTC
NA	TRBV9	NA	TRBJ1-1	13	CASSVLEGTEAFF	TGTGCCAGCAGCGTCCTTGAGGGCACTGAAGCTTTCTTT
NA	TRBV5-1	NA	TRBJ2-7	16	CASSHGGGASKYEQYF	TGCGCCAGCAGCCATGGAGGGGGCGCGAGTAAATACGAGCAGTACTTC
TRBD1	TRBV27	NA	TRBJ1-4	18	CASSSFFGAGQGGEKLFF	TGTGCCAGCAGTTCTTTCTTTGGCGCGGGACAGGGTGGAGAAAAACTGTTTTTT
NA	TRBV3-1/TRBV3-2	once	TRBJ1-3	14	CASSPDSSGNTIYF	TGTGCCAGCAGCCCAGACAGCTCTGGAAACACCATATATTTT
NA	TRBV12-3/TRBV12-4	NA	TRBJ2-3	13	CASSSGGTDTQYF	TGTGCCAGCAGTTCCGGGGGCACAGATACGCAGTATTTT
NA	TRBV7-2	NA	TRBJ1-2	16	CASSSTQQVFNYGYTF	TGTGCCAGCAGTTCTACCCAACAGGTTTTTAACTATGGCTACACCTTC
TRBD2	TRBV9	NA	TRBJ2-3	15	CASSPLERGGYTQYF	TGTGCCAGCAGCCCCTTAGAGCGGGGGGGCTATACGCAGTATTTT
NA	TRBV19	NA	TRBJ2-1	13	CASSISSLNEQFF	TGTGCCAGTAGTATTTCCTCCCTCAATGAGCAGTTCTTC
TRBD1	TRBV5-1	NA	TRBJ2-7	15	CASSLSGDSSYEQYF	TGCGCCAGCAGCTTGTCCGGGGACAGCTCCTACGAGCAGTACTTC
TRBD2	TRBV7-2	NA	TRBJ2-5	14	CASSYNGGKETQYF	TGTGCCAGCAGCTATAACGGGGGGAAAGAGACCCAGTACTTC
NA	TRBV11-3	NA	TRBJ2-3	14	CASSFSFITDTQYF	TGTGCCAGCAGCTTCTCCTTCATCACAGATACGCAGTATTTT
NA	TRBV3-1/TRBV3-2	NA	TRBJ1-3	14	CASSPTRAGNTIYF	TGTGCCAGCAGCCCAACTCGAGCTGGAAACACCATATATTTT
TRBD1	TRBV6-5	NA	TRBJ1-5	15	CASSRQGAVGQPQHF	TGTGCCAGCAGTAGACAGGGGGCCGTGGGGCAGCCCCAGCATTTT
TRBD2	TRBV30	NA	TRBJ2-7	15	CAWSPGGGILYEQYF	TGTGCCTGGAGCCCTGGCGGGGGGATCCTGTACGAGCAGTACTTC
TRBD1	TRBV19	NA	TRBJ1-1	14	CASSSGTANTEAFF	TGTGCCAGTAGTTCCGGGACAGCGAACACTGAAGCTTTCTTT
TRBD1	TRBV9	NA	TRBJ1-1	18	CASSVRAQGAGRNTEAFF	TGTGCCAGCAGCGTTCGGGCTCAGGGGGCCGGCAGGAACACTGAAGCTTTCTTT
NA	TRBV28	NA	TRBJ1-1	15	CASSSIQGLATEAFF	TGTGCCAGCAGTTCGATACAGGGTCTGGCCACTGAAGCTTTCTTT
NA	TRBV7-9	NA	TRBJ1-5	14	CASSFPEINQPQHF	TGTGCCAGCAGCTTCCCCGAAATCAATCAGCCCCAGCATTTT
NA	TRBV7-9	NA	TRBJ2-5	13	CASSLLPQETQYF	TGTGCCAGCAGCTTACTACCACAAGAGACCCAGTACTTC
NA	TRBV7-2	NA	TRBJ2-3	16	CASSPQRPASTDTQYF	TGTGCCAGCAGCCCACAGAGGCCCGCTAGCACAGATACGCAGTATTTT
NA	TRBV9	once	TRBJ2-1	14	CASSVATGGDEQFF	TGTGCCAGCAGCGTAGCTACAGGTGGCGATGAGCAGTTCTTC
NA	TRBV1	NA	TRBJ2-2	16	CTSSQGWLAFTGELFF	TGCACCAGCAGCCAAGGGTGGCTAGCTTTCACCGGGGAGCTGTTTTTT
TRBD1	TRBV18	NA	TRBJ1-2	13	CASSEGQGERYTF	TGTGCCAGCTCCGAAGGACAGGGGGAACGCTACACCTTC
NA	TRBV4-1	NA	TRBJ1-4	14	CASSSGITNEKLFF	TGCGCCAGCAGCTCAGGGATTACTAATGAAAAACTGTTTTTT
NA	TRBV18	NA	TRBJ1-1	17	CASSPPRTALANTEAFF	TGTGCCAGCTCACCACCCCGGACCGCTTTGGCGAACACTGAAGCTTTCTTT
NA	TRBV6-4	NA	TRBJ2-1	14	CASSPTDSYNEQFF	TGTGCCAGCAGTCCGACGGACTCCTACAATGAGCAGTTCTTC
TRBD2	TRBV6-4	NA	TRBJ2-4	17	CASSRTRRYGAKNIQYF	TGTGCCAGCAGTAGGACTAGAAGGTATGGGGCCAAAAACATTCAGTACTTC
TRBD1	TRBV27	once	TRBJ1-5	15	CASRKGDRPNQPQHF	TGTGCCAGCAGGAAGGGGGACAGGCCTAATCAGCCCCAGCATTTT
NA	TRBV6-6	NA	TRBJ1-2	15	CASSYGEGLLDGYTF	TGTGCCAGCAGTTACGGAGAGGGGCTCCTTGATGGCTACACCTTC
NA	TRBV30	NA	TRBJ2-2	13	CAWSPQGIGELFF	TGTGCCTGGAGTCCACAGGGAATCGGGGAGCTGTTTTTT
NA	TRBV28	NA	TRBJ1-2	11	CATYSGYGYTF	TGTGCCACCTACAGCGGCTATGGCTACACCTTC
NA	TRBV24-1	NA	TRBJ2-3	13	CATSDLGLDTQYF	TGTGCCACCAGTGATTTGGGGCTGGATACGCAGTATTTT
NA	TRBV7-9	NA	TRBJ2-2	15	CASRIASLDTGELFF	TGTGCCAGCAGAATAGCCTCCTTGGACACCGGGGAGCTGTTTTTT
NA	TRBV19	NA	TRBJ2-2	14	CASSIGTSPGELFF	TGTGCCAGTAGTATTGGGACCAGCCCCGGGGAGCTGTTTTTT
NA	TRBV19	NA	TRBJ1-5	15	CASSISYGGDQPQHF	TGTGCCAGTAGTATATCGTACGGCGGGGATCAGCCCCAGCATTTT
NA	TRBV7-2	NA	TRBJ2-7	12	CASRKGNYEQYF	TGTGCCAGCCGCAAGGGCAACTACGAGCAGTACTTC
TRBD2	TRBV27	NA	TRBJ2-5	14	CASSHLAGEETQYF	TGTGCCAGCAGTCACTTAGCGGGGGAAGAGACCCAGTACTTC
NA	TRBV11-2	NA	TRBJ2-7	14	CASSQGGAAYEQYF	TGTGCCAGCAGTCAGGGGGGGGCCGCCTACGAGCAGTACTTC
TRBD1	TRBV19	NA	TRBJ2-6	17	CATQDRQGFSGANVLTF	TGTGCCACCCAGGACAGGCAAGGTTTTTCTGGGGCCAACGTCCTGACTTTC